This paragraph reports one TCR beta chain. Its antigen has not been determined. Qualities for individual bases were not recorded, and no much larger clone is one base off. The data are from a study of cytomegalovirus exposure and HLA in healthy donors (dated by TCRdb to about 2017). Regarding the study in general: An earlier analysis of several hundred of the donors reported approximately 300 Gb of sequence data and 117 million unique TCR beta sequences obtained from some 170 million T cells. The later analysis used no new phenotypic data to find candidate immune exposures, relying instead on TCR beta sequences and their occurrence across donors. In a later genetic analysis, genome-wide SNP genotypes for about three fifths of the roughly 670 donors were used, and that subset was treated as a discovery cohort. An early release that covered fewer than 800 HLA-typed donors contained approximately 300 gigabases of sequencing data and 70 million to 100 million unique TCR sequences. To predict cytomegalovirus infection status, the study brought together high-throughput TCR immunosequencing, statistical association of individual TCRs with disease status, and machine learning. Across 300 to 500 genotyped donors of the cohort, an average of about 240,000 unique TCR beta nucleotide sequences per donor were sequenced, and roughly a sixth of those sequences were non-productive. Every repertoire in the discovery cohort had been generated on one and the same sequencing platform. Typing coverage varied by locus: about 629-630 donors for A, B, C, DRB1 and DQB1; more than 500 for DQA1; about 590 for DPA1; 450 to 480 for DPB1. Of the 300 to 500 genotyped donors, 81% were placed in the genetic ancestry cluster associated with self-reported Caucasian donors. A later analysis re-analyzed previously published TCR beta repertoires from 650 to 800 donors and added high-resolution HLA genotyping to study TCR occurrence patterns. Because of strong linkage in the cohort, a few DR-DQ haplotypes were treated as single units for association and clustering. To decide whether each TCR beta V gene segment behaved as functional or pseudogenic, an earlier analysis of fewer than 750 of the donors relied on high-throughput TCR beta sequencing. HLA typing covered class I and class II loci at four-digit resolution. The study aimed to test whether cataloging public T cell receptors could reveal signatures of past pathogen exposure. The study profiled the T cell repertoires of under 700 subjects by immunosequencing and related them to cytomegalovirus serostatus. In addition to the first cohort of 666 subjects, a separate validation cohort of 120 different subjects was used. Donor age, sex, ethnicity and CMV serostatus were collected together with the repertoire data. General study outcomes and caveats: About 15 rarely observed V segments, including chromosome 9 orphons, were excluded from the earlier analysis of about 610 of the donors because counts were too low. A few of the identified cytomegalovirus-associated TCR beta chains were confirmed in vitro to be specific for cytomegalovirus antigens. In this cohort, only TCR beta chains were sequenced, and detectable features were limited by the absence of alpha or paired-chain data. In a later analysis, the rate of TCR association differed among HLA loci, with DRB1 alleles having the most associated TCRs and HLA-C alleles having the fewest. The study listed 170 or so TCR beta chains as associated with cytomegalovirus. Strong co-occurrence of HLA alleles, especially DR and DQ, made assigning TCR associations to individual alleles difficult. In an earlier analysis of more than 500 of the donors, most TCR beta V segments appeared in productive rearrangements about 87% or about 30% of the time, broadly matching IMGT annotations. Most CMV-associated TCR beta chains appeared to be HLA-restricted in a later analysis, and the HLA associations seemed to be driven largely by CMV exposure. Across donors, most TCR sequences were observed very rarely, whereas some public TCRs were present in many individuals. V-gene and J-gene trimming of TCR beta chains was associated with a missense DCLRE1C variant in a later genetic analysis, and the association was replicated in an independent cohort. In a later analysis, HLA-associated TCR beta chains showed more clonal expansion and lower generation probabilities than non-associated chains that were equally common. Correlated functional status among segregating V segments might reflect linkage disequilibrium, but an unknown experimental factor could not be ruled out. In a later analysis, around 17,000 TCR beta sequences were associated with specific HLA alleles at a false discovery rate of 0.05. According to a later analysis, parvovirus B19, influenza, CMV and Epstein-Barr virus appeared linked to several top co-occurrence clusters. A further reported finding was that TCR beta sequences accurately predicted the HLA-A and HLA-B alleles for most subjects in the first cohort. The presence/absence analyses assumed that sequencing depth was roughly uniform across donors, and that assumption may not be true. For the cohort, immune exposure information was limited to CMV serostatus. Because HLA typing was missing for some donors at each locus, association tests included only the typed subset. According to the authors, the approach could potentially be generalized to other disease states and immunological phenotypes. According to a later genetic analysis, donors in an Asian-associated ancestry cluster had fewer N-insertions in productive TCRs than the approximately 650-donor mean. The classifier was reported to diagnose cytomegalovirus status with high specificity and sensitivity in both the original and validation cohorts. A cluster of highly shared sequence variants was judged likely to represent a technical artifact of the sequencing pipeline. Some IMGT-functional V segments, including TRBV6-2 and TRBV6-3, could not be told apart with the 87-base-pair reads, so those segments were excluded.

In total, just over 650 healthy bone marrow donors made up the cohort. All cohort members were sampled while nominally healthy, although unrecorded immune exposures were likely present. The donor tested CMV seronegative and was one of the 352 seronegative cohort members. A peripheral blood sample was provided by each donor, and peripheral blood mononuclear cells were used for TCR beta sequencing. The Qiagen DNeasy Blood Extraction Kit was used to extract genomic DNA from the blood cell samples. The library was prepared using the immunoSEQ multiplex PCR assay. For the multiplex PCR, a mixture combining 60 forward primers for TCR Vbeta segments and 13 reverse primers for TCR Jbeta segments was used. Amplification of the CDR3 region of rearranged TCR beta genes was performed with a multiplex PCR assay on genomic DNA. The Illumina HiSeq System was used to sequence the amplified TCR beta libraries as 87-base-pair reads. As for how the authors treated the data: Across the 670 or so repertoires, a later analysis counted approximately 75 million unique TCR beta chains, 8.5 million to 12 million of which were shared by at least two donors. A nearest-neighbor algorithm error-corrected the raw reads and collapsed the reads into unique sequences, merging closely related sequences to remove PCR and sequencing errors. V, D and J gene segments were assigned by aligning CDR3 sequences to IMGT reference sequences. For a sequence to be retained, at least a six-nucleotide match to both a V gene segment and a J gene segment was required. A rearrangement was called productive if the CDR3 had no stop codons and remained in frame with V and J, and every other rearrangement was called non-productive. CDR3 was defined by IMGT convention, running from the second conserved V-encoded cysteine to the conserved J-encoded phenylalanine. The earlier analysis of 450 to 750 of the donors excluded any sequence lacking an unambiguous match to a single V gene segment. In an earlier analysis of approximately 590 of the donors, a V segment was called functional when productive rearrangements were above 56.7%, and segregating when the standard deviation between donors exceeded 5%. A statistical classification framework was built for diagnosing cytomegalovirus status from the catalog of TCR beta chain sequences. V and J gene assignment, in a later analysis, came from comparing TCR nucleotide sequences with IMGT/GENE-DB human TR gene sequences. Using the TCRdist pipeline, a later analysis assigned CDR3 sequences along with most-parsimonious VDJ recombination scenarios. A later analysis defined each TCR beta chain by its CDR3 amino acid sequence plus V-gene family, and excluded reads lacking a unique V-gene family. In a later analysis, approximately 640 highly shared, low-generation-probability nucleotide sequences were removed to address suspected cross-contamination and a sequencing artifact. For each public chain, a later analysis derived a clonal expansion index from normalized ranks of inferred template counts within each repertoire. In a later analysis, generation probabilities were computed using a VDJ recombination model fitted to out-of-frame rearrangements, and the results were checked against IGoR. A later analysis scored TCR-TCR, TCR-HLA and TCR-CMV co-occurrence with hypergeometric tests, applying a repertoire-size bias correction to TCR pairs. To estimate false discovery rates, a later analysis permuted the HLA or CMV assignments 20 times. In a later analysis, co-occurring TCRs were grouped using DBSCAN, and TCRdist sequence similarity was added for clustering within HLA-allele-positive subsets. Repertoires with fewer than 30,000 or more than 120,000 public chains were left out of co-occurrence clustering, as were a handful of repertoires with anomalous nucleotide sharing. TCRdb stores this immuneACCESS table with in-frame sequences only. Part of the clones is absent; in the studies checked, under half of the shortfall reflects unresolved V genes, and no reason is known for the rest. That table supplies the V and J calls and clone size; D and trimming were determined from the DNA. This sample is represented by about 88,000 clones; about 77% of them were singletons. The ten largest clonotypes hold 4.5% to 6% of the sample.

From the germline V gene, CDR1 is SGHRS and CDR2 is YFSETQ. Unmatched junction bases come to 11, with V trimmed by 4 bases and J by 8 bases. The CDR3 holds 16 amino acids from the cysteine to the phenylalanine. The DNA shown is the 48-base CDR3, in frame from base 1. The sequence links TRBV5-1 to TRBJ1-4, and 10 bases in between align with TRBD1. The TCR was taken from a woman aged 40 to 50 in good health and CMV-seronegative. Sequenced sample: PBMCs. In nucleotide form, the sequence is TGCGCCAGCAGCCCCGACCCCGGGACAGGGGTCGAAAAACTGTTTTTT. Its amino acids are CASSPDPGTGVEKLFF.